These 16 T cell receptor beta chains came from one sample sequenced in a study of T cell responses to AZD1222 COVID-19 vaccine. Clones were sequenced by immunoSEQ multiplex PCR, and TCRdb holds only the in-frame ones, with some missing. The repertoire holds 90,000 to 150,000 clones, with more than 85% as singletons. The source was peripheral blood, collected on day 0 of AZD1222 vaccination. These receptors were taken from an adult in good health.

V usage is TRBV28 and J usage is TRBJ1-3, with D perhaps TRBD1 (5 bases). Germline values: CDR1 MDHEN, CDR2 SYDVKM. V was cut by 7 bases and J by 9 bases, with 16 bases left in between. This CDR3 has 13 residues. The CDR3 protein is CASNSGIVGTIYF. CDR3 bases: TGTGCCAGCAACTCAGGGATCGTCGGCACCATATATTTT.

This clone was counted a single time. V is TRBV18 and J is TRBJ2-3; D remains unclear. The germline gives CDR1 KGHSH, CDR2 LQKENI. Trimming pared 4 bases from V and 3 bases from J, leaving 14 bases between. The CDR3 extends over 15 amino acids. CDR3 sequence (DNA): TGTGCCAGCTCACGTAGCAGAGCCCTGACAGATACGCAGTATTTT. It encodes CASSRSRALTDTQYF.

The chain combines TRBV11-3 with TRBJ1-6; D is undetermined. The CDR3 has 12 amino acids. Looked up from germline, CDR1 is SGHNT and CDR2 is YENEEA. Trimming removed 1 base from V and 7 bases from J, with 2 bases in between. CDR3 residues: CASSLGNSPLHF. CDR3 nucleotides: TGTGCCAGCAGCTTAGGGAATTCACCCCTCCACTTT.

The chain employs TRBV7-2 and TRBJ1-1; 7 nucleotides line up with TRBD1. This CDR3 is built from 14 residues. V trimming: 5 bases; J trimming: 1 base; junction bases outside the gene matches: 4. Germline CDR1 and CDR2: SGHTA and FQGNSA. CDR3 sequence reads: CASSRGQRNTEAFF. CDR3 nucleotide sequence: TGTGCCAGCAGCCGGGGACAGAGGAACACTGAAGCTTTCTTT. Complete variable domain (other parts from reference TRBV7-2 and TRBJ1-1): GAGVSQSPSNKVTEKGKDVELRCDPISGHTALYWYRQSLGQGLEFLIYFQGNSAPDKSGLPSDRFSAERTGGSVSTLTIQRTQQEDSAVYLCASSRGQRNTEAFFGQGTRLTVV.

The chain recombines TRBV5-1 with TRBJ1-4; no reliable D call. CDR1 and CDR2 (germline): SGHRS, YFSETQ. CDR3 size: 15 residues. Trimming pared 2 bases from V and 12 bases from J, leaving 20 bases between. The CDR3 coding sequence is TGCGCCAGCAGCTTCCGGTCCGGGCCGGCGCCGGAACTGTTTTTT. Its protein product is CASSFRSGPAPELFF.

This clone was seen more than once but under ten times. The V and J genes are TRBV7-3 and TRBJ1-1; weak D call: TRBD1 (5 bases). This CDR3 region has 13 residues. CDR1 is SGHTA and CDR2 is FQGTGA in the germline V gene. V shed 4 bases and J shed 7 bases, with 13 bases lying between them. CDR3 amino acids: CASSSRGGLEAFF. The CDR3, as DNA: TGTGCCAGCAGCTCCCGCGGGGGACTTGAAGCTTTCTTT. The full variable domain, its missing parts supplied by reference TRBV7-3 and TRBJ1-1, is GAGVSQTPSNKVTEKGKYVELRCDPISGHTALYWYRQSLGQGPEFLIYFQGTGAADDSGLPNDRFFAVRPEGSVSTLKIQRTERGDSAVYLCASSSRGGLEAFFGQGTRLTVV.

This sequence joins TRBV7-9 and TRBJ2-1, with 7 nucleotides matching TRBD1. CDR3 length equals 15 residues. Germline loops: CDR1 SEHNR, CDR2 FQNEAQ (reference sequence). The junction had 12 bases not matched to a gene; V was cut back by 7 bases and J by 6 bases. The CDR3 spells CASNSWTGRSNEQFF. CDR3 DNA: TGTGCCAGCAACTCGTGGACAGGCCGGTCCAATGAGCAGTTCTTC.

The V gene is TRBV6-1, the J gene TRBJ1-2; no reliable D call. Germline CDR1 reads MNHNS; CDR2 reads SASEGT. Trimming shortened V by 2 bases and J by 6 bases, and 10 bases separated the two germline ends. CDR3 length: 13 residues. CDR3 protein: CASSESRRHGYTF. In nucleotides, the CDR3 is TGTGCCAGCAGTGAATCGAGAAGACATGGCTACACCTTC.

V is TRBV6-5 and J is TRBJ1-4; tentative D call: TRBD1 (6 bases). Per the germline V gene, CDR1 is MNHEY and CDR2 is SVGAGI. V lost 6 bases, J lost 0 bases, and 8 bases lay in between. The CDR3 totals 14 residues. The CDR3 loop reads CASSRQATNEKLFF. The CDR3 nucleotides are TGTGCCAGCAGCAGACAGGCAACTAATGAAAAACTGTTTTTT.

This chain uses TRBV7-2 with TRBJ2-3; 13 nucleotides match TRBD2. With V trimmed by 2 bases and J by 2 bases, 10 bases remained unmatched. The CDR3 sequence is 19 residues long. Germline values: CDR1 SGHTA, CDR2 FQGNSA. CDR3 DNA: TGTGCCAGCAGCTTATACGGACTAGCGGGAGTTTGGGACACAGATACGCAGTATTTT. This translates into CASSLYGLAGVWDTDTQYF.

J is TRBJ2-7 and V is TRBV28; D might be TRBD2 (6 bases). The CDR3 is 12 residues long. Germline V gene sequence: CDR1 MDHEN, CDR2 SYDVKM. The V end was cut by 5 bases, the J end by 5 bases, with 10 bases between. The DNA for the CDR3 is TGTGCCAGCAGTCTGACTAGGAACGAGCAGTACTTC. Protein: CASSLTRNEQYF.

The rearrangement joins TRBV6-5 to TRBJ1-6; D call uncertain. The CDR3 covers 16 residues. Trimming took 0 bases from V and 2 from J, leaving 8 bases between them. CDR1 MNHEY and CDR2 SVGAGI come from the germline V gene. CDR3 sequence: CASSYSGFPYNSPLHF. CDR3 nucleotides: TGTGCCAGCAGTTACTCGGGGTTCCCCTATAATTCACCCCTCCACTTT.

V gene TRBV29-1 combines with J gene TRBJ2-1; D is undetermined. CDR1 SQVTM and CDR2 ANQGSEA come from the germline V gene. Trimming removed 3 bases at V and 4 bases at J, with 7 bases between. The CDR3 totals 12 residues. The CDR3 DNA is TGCAGCGTTGAGGCAGTTTACAATGAGCAGTTCTTC. Protein product: CSVEAVYNEQFF.

This chain links TRBV29-1 with TRBJ2-7; 11 bases are a match to TRBD1. The CDR3 is made up of 14 amino acids. The trim removed 6 bases at V and 3 bases at J, leaving 7 bases unmatched. Germline assignment: CDR1 SQVTM and CDR2 ANQGSEA. The CDR3 protein is CSVRVGTGGYEQYF. The CDR3 DNA is TGCAGCGTCAGGGTCGGGACAGGGGGCTACGAGCAGTACTTC.

The J gene is TRBJ1-2, the V gene TRBV3-1 (or the pseudogene TRBV3-2); tentatively, D is TRBD1 (6 bases). Germline CDR1 LGHDT, CDR2 YNNKEL (reference sequence). This CDR3 has 13 residues. Trimming left V 4 bases short and J 9 bases short, with 15 bases between. CDR3 nucleotides: TGTGCCAGCAGCCCATGGGACATCAAAAGCTACACCTTC. This translates into CASSPWDIKSYTF.

This chain connects TRBV5-1 to TRBJ2-2, with 9 positions matching TRBD2. The V gene's germline CDR1 is SGHRS and CDR2 YFSETQ. This CDR3 spans 16 amino acids. V shed 0 bases, J shed 5 bases, and the junction held 5 bases outside the gene matches. CDR3 region: CASSLVIAGVTGELFF. The CDR3 region has the DNA TGCGCCAGCAGCTTGGTGATAGCGGGGGTAACCGGGGAGCTGTTTTTT.